The sequence of this TCR beta chain was determined in a study of Tregs in tolerant kidney transplant recipients. Whole-study context: Mixed chimerism was transient after nonmyeloablative marrow transplants from related graft donors. Whole-study findings and limits: Biological reproducibility was not directly addressed in this study. Some patients' samples used different primers over time, so nucleotide sequences weren't comparable.

Only one count was recorded for this clone. Its target is not known. This CDR3 spans 18 amino acids. CDR1 is MDHEN, CDR2 SYDVKM, per germline. Trimming left V 7 bases short and J 1 base short, with 24 bases between. Sequencing used immunoSEQ multiplex PCR; TCRdb keeps in-frame clones, though not all of them. The sample includes approximately 75,000 clones, approximately 90% of them seen just once. The J gene is TRBJ2-3, the V gene TRBV28; D possibly corresponds to TRBD1 (6 bases). The TCR comes from a human donor who received a combined kidney and bone marrow transplant. The sequencing here drew on Tregs from blood, taken before the transplant. For the CDR3, the DNA is TGTGCCAGCATTGCAGGGGAATCGTTGGGGCATGGCACAGATACGCAGTATTTT. It specifies CASIAGESLGHGTDTQYF.